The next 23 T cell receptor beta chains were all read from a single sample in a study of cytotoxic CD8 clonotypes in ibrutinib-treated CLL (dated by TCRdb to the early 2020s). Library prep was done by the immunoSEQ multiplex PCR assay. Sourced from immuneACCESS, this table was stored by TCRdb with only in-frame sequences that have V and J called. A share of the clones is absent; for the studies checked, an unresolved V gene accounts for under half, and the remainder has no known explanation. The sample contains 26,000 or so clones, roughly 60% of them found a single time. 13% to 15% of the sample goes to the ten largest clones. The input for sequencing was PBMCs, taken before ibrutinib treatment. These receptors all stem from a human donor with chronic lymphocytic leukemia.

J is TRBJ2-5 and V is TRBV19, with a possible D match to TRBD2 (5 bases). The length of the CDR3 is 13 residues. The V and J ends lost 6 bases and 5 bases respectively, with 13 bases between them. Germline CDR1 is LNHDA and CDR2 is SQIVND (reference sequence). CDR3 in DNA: TGTGCCAGTAGGATCGGAGGAGGCGAGACCCAGTACTTC. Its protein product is CASRIGGGETQYF.

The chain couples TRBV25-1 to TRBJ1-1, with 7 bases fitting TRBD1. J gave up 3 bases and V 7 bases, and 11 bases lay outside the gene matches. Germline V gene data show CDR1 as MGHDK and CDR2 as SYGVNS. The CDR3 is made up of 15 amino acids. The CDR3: CASKLSRGIDTEAFF. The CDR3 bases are TGTGCCAGCAAGCTAAGCAGGGGGATAGACACTGAAGCTTTCTTT.

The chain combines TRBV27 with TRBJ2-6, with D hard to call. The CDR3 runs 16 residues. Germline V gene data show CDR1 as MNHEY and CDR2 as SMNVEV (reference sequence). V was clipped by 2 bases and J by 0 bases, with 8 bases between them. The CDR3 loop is CASSLIGSSGANVLTF. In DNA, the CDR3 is TGTGCCAGCAGTTTAATAGGATCCTCTGGGGCCAACGTCCTGACTTTC.

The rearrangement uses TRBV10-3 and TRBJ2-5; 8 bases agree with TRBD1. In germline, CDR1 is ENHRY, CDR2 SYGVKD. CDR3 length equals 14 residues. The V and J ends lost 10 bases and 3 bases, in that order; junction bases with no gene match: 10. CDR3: CATNQGATKETQYF. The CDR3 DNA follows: TGTGCCACGAACCAGGGGGCAACAAAAGAGACCCAGTACTTC.

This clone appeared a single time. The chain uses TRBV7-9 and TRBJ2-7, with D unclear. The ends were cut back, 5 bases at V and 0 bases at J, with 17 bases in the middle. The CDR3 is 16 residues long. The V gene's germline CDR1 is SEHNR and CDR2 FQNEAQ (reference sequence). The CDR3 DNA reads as TGTGCCAGCAGCGCGCGTGGACCGTTAAGCTCCTACGAGCAGTACTTC. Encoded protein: CASSARGPLSSYEQYF.

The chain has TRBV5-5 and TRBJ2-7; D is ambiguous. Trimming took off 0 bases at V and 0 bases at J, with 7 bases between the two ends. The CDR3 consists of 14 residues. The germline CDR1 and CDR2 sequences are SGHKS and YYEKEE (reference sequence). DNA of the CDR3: TGTGCCAGCAGCTTGGTCTGGAGCTCCTACGAGCAGTACTTC. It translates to CASSLVWSSYEQYF.

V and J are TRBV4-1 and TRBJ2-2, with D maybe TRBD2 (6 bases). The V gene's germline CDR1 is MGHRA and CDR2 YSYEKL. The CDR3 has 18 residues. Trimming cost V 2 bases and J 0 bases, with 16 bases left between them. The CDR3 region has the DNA TGCGCCAGCAGCCAACCCGTTCGGACGGGAGCGAACACCGGGGAGCTGTTTTTT. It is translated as CASSQPVRTGANTGELFF.

The CDR3 DNA is TGTGCCAGCAGCTTAATCCCCGGAGAAGAGACCCAGTACTTC. This gives the protein CASSLIPGEETQYF. The rearrangement uses TRBV7-9 and TRBJ2-5; the D is unclear. V was pared by 2 bases and J by 3 bases, with 10 bases between. CDR3 length: 14 residues. Germline lookup yields CDR1 SEHNR and CDR2 FQNEAQ (reference sequence).

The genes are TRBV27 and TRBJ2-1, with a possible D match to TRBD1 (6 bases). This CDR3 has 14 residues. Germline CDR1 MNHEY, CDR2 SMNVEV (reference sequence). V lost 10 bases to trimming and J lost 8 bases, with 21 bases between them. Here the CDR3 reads CATRTIRGGYEQFF. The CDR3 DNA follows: TGTGCCACCCGTACCATCCGAGGGGGATATGAGCAGTTCTTC.

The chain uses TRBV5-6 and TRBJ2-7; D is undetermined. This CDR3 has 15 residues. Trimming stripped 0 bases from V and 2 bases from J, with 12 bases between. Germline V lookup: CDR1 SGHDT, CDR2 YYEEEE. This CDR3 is CASSLALGGAYEQYF. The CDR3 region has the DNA TGTGCCAGCAGCTTGGCCCTCGGCGGTGCCTACGAGCAGTACTTC.

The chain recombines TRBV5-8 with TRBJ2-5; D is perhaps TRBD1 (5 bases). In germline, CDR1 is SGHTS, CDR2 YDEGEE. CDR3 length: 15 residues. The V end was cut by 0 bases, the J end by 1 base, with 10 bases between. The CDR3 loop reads CASSLGATAQETQYF. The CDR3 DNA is TGTGCCAGCAGCTTGGGTGCGACAGCCCAAGAGACCCAGTACTTC.

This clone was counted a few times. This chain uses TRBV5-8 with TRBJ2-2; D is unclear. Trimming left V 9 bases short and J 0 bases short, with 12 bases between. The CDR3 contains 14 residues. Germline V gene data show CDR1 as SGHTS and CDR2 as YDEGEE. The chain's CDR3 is CANLRSANTGELFF. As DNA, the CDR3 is TGTGCCAACTTACGGAGCGCGAACACCGGGGAGCTGTTTTTT. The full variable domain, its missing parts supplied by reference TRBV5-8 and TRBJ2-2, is EAGVTQSPTHLIKTRGQQATLRCSPISGHTSVYWYQQALGLGLQFLLWYDEGEERNRGNFPPRFSGRQFPNYSSELNVNALELEDSALYLCANLRSANTGELFFGEGSRLTVL.

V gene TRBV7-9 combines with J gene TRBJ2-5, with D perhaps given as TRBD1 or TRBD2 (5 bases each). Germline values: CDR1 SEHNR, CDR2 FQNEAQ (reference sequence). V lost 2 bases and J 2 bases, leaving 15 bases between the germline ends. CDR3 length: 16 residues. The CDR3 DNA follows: TGTGCCAGCAGCTTAACCCGGGGTGGGGGACAAGAGACCCAGTACTTC. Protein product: CASSLTRGGGQETQYF.

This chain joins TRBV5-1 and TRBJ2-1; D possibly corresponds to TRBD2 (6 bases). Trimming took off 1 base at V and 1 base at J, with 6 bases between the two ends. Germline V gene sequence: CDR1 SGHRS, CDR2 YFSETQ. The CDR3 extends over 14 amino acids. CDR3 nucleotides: TGCGCCAGCAGCTTGCGGGGGTCCTACAATGAGCAGTTCTTC. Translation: CASSLRGSYNEQFF.

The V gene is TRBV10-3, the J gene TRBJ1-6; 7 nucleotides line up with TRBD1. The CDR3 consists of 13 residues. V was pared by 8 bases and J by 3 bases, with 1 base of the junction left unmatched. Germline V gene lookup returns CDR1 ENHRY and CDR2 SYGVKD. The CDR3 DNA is TGTGCCATCGGGGACAGCTATAATTCACCCCTCCACTTT. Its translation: CAIGDSYNSPLHF.

CDR3 residues: CASSLRAGGNEQFF. In DNA form, the CDR3 reads TGCGCCAGCAGCCTCCGGGCAGGGGGCAATGAGCAGTTCTTC. The V call is TRBV4-1, the J call TRBJ2-1, with 7 bases aligning to TRBD1. The germline CDR1 and CDR2 sequences are MGHRA and YSYEKL. V lost 4 bases, J lost 6 bases, and 6 bases stayed unmatched. This CDR3 is 14 amino acids long.

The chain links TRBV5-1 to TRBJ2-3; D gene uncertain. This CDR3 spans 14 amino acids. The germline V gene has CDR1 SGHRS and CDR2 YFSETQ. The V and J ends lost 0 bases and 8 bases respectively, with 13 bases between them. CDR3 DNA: TGCGCCAGCAGCTTGGCCTCACGGTCCGGTACGCAGTATTTT. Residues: CASSLASRSGTQYF.

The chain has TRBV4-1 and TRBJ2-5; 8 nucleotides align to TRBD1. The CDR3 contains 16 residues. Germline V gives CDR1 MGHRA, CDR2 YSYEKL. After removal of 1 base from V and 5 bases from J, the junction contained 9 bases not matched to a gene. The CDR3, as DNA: TGCGCCAGCAGCCAAGTAGGGACAGGACTCCGTGAGACCCAGTACTTC. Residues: CASSQVGTGLRETQYF.

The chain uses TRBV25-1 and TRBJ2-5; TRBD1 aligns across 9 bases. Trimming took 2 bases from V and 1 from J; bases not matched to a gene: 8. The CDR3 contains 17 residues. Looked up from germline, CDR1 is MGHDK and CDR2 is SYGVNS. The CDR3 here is CASSERLGQGLQETQYF. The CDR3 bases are TGTGCCAGCAGTGAACGTTTAGGACAGGGGCTCCAAGAGACCCAGTACTTC.

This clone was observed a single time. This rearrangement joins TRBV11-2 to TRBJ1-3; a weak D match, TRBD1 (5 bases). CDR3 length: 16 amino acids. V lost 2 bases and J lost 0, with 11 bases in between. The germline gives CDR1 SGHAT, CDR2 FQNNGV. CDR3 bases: TGTGCCAGCAGCTTAAACGCAGGGATCTCTGGAAACACCATATATTTT. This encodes CASSLNAGISGNTIYF.

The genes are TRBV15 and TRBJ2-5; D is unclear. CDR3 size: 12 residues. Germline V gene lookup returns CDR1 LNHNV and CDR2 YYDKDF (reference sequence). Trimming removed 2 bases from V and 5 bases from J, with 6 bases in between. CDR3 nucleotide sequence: TGTGCCACCAGCAGACCATCCGAGACCCAGTACTTC. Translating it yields CATSRPSETQYF.

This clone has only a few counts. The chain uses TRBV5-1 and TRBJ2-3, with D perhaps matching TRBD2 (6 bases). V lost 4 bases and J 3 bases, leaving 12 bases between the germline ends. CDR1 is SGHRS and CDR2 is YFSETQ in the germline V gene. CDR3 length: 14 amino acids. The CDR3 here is CASSAGRETDTQYF. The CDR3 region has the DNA TGCGCCAGCAGCGCGGGCCGGGAGACAGATACGCAGTATTTT.

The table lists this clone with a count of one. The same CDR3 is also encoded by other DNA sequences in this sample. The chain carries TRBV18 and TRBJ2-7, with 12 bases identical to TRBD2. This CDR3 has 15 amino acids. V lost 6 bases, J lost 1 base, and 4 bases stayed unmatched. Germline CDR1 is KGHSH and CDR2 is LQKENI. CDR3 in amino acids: CASSPGLAGSYEQYF. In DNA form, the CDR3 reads TGTGCCAGCTCCCCCGGACTAGCGGGGTCCTACGAGCAGTACTTC. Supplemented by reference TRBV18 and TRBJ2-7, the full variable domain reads NAGVMQNPRHLVRRRGQEARLRCSPMKGHSHVYWYRQLPEEGLKFMVYLQKENIIDESGMPKERFSAEFPKEGPSILRIQQVVRGDSAAYFCASSPGLAGSYEQYFGPGTRLTVT.